This T cell receptor (beta chain) was profiled in a study of T-cell reconstitution after alpha-beta-depleted transplantation in children. TCRbeta library construction was performed incorporating unique molecular identifiers. One entry per CDR3 protein, called by TCRdb with MiXCR from the PCR reads. The sample carries 530,000 or so distinct CDR3 sequences, 25% to 30% recorded once. Trimming took off 2 bases at V and 3 bases at J, with 14 bases between the two ends. CDR1 and CDR2 from the germline V gene are SGHRS and YFSETQ. This CDR3 is 15 amino acids long. Regarding the study as a whole: From newly produced T cells came most of the T-cell counts and diversity one year after transplant.

Points on this clonotype: The antigen is not known.

The sequence was obtained from a boy under two years old with Wiskott-Aldrich syndrome, due to receive a stem cell transplant. Here the sequenced sample was PBMCs, taken before TCRalphabeta/CD19-depleted stem cell transplant. This chain connects TRBV5-1 to TRBJ1-1, with TRBD1 as a possible D gene (6 bases). CDR3 sequence reads: CASSFYRVSDTEAFF. CDR3 in DNA: TGCGCCAGCAGCTTTTACAGGGTGAGCGACACTGAAGCTTTCTTT. The whole variable domain, remainder taken from reference TRBV5-1 and TRBJ1-1, is KAGVTQTPRYLIKTRGQQVTLSCSPISGHRSVSWYQQTPGQGLQFLFEYFSETQRNKGNFPGRFSGRQFSNSRSEMNVSTLELGDSALYLCASSFYRVSDTEAFFGQGTRLTVV.